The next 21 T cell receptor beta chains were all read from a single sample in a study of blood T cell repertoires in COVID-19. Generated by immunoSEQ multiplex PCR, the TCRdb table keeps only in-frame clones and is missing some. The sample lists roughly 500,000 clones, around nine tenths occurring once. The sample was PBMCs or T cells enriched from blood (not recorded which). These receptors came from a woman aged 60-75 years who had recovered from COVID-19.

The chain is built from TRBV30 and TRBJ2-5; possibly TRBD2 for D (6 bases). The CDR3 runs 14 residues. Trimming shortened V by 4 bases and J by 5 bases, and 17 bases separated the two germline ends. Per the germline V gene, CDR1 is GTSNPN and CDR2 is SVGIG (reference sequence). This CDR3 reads CAWNIPGRWETQYF. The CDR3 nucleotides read TGTGCCTGGAATATACCGGGGAGGTGGGAGACCCAGTACTTC.

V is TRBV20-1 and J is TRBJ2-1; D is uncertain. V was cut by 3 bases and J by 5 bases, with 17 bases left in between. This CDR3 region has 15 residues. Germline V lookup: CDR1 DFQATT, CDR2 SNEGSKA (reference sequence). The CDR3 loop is CSASDLATSNNEQFF. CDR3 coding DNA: TGCAGTGCTAGTGATTTAGCAACCAGCAACAATGAGCAGTTCTTC.

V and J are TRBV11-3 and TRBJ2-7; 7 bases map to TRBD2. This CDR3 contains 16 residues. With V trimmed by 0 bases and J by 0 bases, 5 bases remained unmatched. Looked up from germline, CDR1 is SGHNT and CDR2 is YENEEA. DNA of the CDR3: TGTGCCAGCAGCTTAGAGGGGGGGTCCCTCTCCTACGAGCAGTACTTC. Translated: CASSLEGGSLSYEQYF.

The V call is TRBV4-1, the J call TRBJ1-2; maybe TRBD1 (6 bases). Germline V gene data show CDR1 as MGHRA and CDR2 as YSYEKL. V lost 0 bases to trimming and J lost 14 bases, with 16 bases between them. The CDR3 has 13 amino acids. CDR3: CASSQDSDRRLTF. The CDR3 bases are TGCGCCAGCAGCCAAGATTCCGACAGGAGGTTAACCTTC.

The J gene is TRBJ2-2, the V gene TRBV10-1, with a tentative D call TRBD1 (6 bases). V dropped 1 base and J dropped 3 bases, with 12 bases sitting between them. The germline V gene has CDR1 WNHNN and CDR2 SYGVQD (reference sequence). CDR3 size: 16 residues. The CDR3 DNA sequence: TGCGCCAGCAGTGAGTTCGGACAGTCTCACACCGGGGAGCTGTTTTTT. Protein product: CASSEFGQSHTGELFF.

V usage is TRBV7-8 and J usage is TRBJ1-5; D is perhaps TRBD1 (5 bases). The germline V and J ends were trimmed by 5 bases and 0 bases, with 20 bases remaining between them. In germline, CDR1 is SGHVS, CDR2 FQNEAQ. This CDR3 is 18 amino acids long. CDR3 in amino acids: CASSPPGEDTYSNQPQHF. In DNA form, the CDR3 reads TGTGCCAGCAGCCCCCCCGGGGAGGACACTTATAGCAATCAGCCCCAGCATTTT.

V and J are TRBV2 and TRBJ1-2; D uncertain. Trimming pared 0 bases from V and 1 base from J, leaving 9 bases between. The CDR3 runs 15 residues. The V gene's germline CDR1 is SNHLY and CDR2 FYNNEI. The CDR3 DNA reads TGTGCCAGCAGTGAAGCGCAGGTATATAACTATGGCTACACCTTC. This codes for CASSEAQVYNYGYTF.

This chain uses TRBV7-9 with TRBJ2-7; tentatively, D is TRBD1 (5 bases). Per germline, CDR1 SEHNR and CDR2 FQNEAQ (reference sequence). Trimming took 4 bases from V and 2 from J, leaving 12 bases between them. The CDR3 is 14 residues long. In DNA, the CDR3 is TGTGCCAGCAGCTCAGGACACCTAACCTACGAGCAGTACTTC. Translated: CASSSGHLTYEQYF.

The DNA of the CDR3 is TGTGCCAGCAGTTATGTCCAGGTGATAGACGAGCAGTACGTC. Encoded protein: CASSYVQVIDEQYV. The chain couples TRBV6-7 to TRBJ2-7; D gene unclear. TRBV6-7 is assigned to the ORF class and has an uncertain function. Trimming removed 3 bases at V and 5 bases at J, with 14 bases between. The CDR3 spans 14 residues.

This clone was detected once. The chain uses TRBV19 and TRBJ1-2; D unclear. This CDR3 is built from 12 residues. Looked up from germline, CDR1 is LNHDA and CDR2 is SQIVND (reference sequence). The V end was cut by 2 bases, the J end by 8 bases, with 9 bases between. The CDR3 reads CASSIFRTGYTF. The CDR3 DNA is TGTGCCAGTAGTATATTCCGAACAGGCTACACCTTC.

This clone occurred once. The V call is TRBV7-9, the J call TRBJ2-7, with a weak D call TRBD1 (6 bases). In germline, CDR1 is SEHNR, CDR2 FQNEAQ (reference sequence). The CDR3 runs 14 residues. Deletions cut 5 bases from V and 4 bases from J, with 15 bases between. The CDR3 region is CASSTLDGQYEQYF. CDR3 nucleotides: TGTGCCAGCAGCACCCTGGACGGACAGTACGAGCAGTACTTC.

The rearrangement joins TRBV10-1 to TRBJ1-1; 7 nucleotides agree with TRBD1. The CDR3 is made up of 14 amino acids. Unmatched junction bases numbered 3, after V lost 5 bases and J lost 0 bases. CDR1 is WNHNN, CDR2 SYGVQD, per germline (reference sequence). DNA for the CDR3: TGCGCCAGCAGTCGGGACAGTCTGAACACTGAAGCTTTCTTT. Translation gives CASSRDSLNTEAFF.

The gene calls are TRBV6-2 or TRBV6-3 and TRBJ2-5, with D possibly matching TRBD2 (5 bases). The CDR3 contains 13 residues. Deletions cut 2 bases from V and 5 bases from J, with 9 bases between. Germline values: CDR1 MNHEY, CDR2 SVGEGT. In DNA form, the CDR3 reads TGTGCCAGCAGTTACAGGGAGTGGGAGACCCAGTACTTC. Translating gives CASSYREWETQYF.

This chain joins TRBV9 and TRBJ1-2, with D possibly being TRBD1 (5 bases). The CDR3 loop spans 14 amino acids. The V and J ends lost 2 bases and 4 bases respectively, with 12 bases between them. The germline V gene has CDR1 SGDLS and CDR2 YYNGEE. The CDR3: CASSVHRIAYGYTF. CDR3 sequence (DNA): TGTGCCAGCAGCGTTCACAGGATCGCCTATGGCTACACCTTC.

CDR3 nucleotide sequence: TGTGCCAGCAATTTAGGGACTAGCCCTCAAGCCAAAAACATTCAGTACTTC. Protein sequence: CASNLGTSPQAKNIQYF. The J gene is TRBJ2-4, the V gene TRBV2; 9 bases are a match to TRBD2. Unmatched junction bases numbered 10, after V lost 7 bases and J lost 0 bases. The CDR3 spans 17 residues. From germline, CDR1 is SNHLY and CDR2 FYNNEI.

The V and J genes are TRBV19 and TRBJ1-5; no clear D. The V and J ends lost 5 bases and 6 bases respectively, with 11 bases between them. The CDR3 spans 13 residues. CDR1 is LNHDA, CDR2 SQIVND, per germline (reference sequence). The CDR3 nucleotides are TGTGCCAGTAGTCCTCTGCTAAGTCAGCCCCAGCATTTT. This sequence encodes CASSPLLSQPQHF. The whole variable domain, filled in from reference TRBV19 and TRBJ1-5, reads DGGITQSPKYLFRKEGQNVTLSCEQNLNHDAMYWYRQDPGQGLRLIYYSQIVNDFQKGDIAEGYSVSREKKESFPLTVTSAQKNPTAFYLCASSPLLSQPQHFGDGTRLSIL.

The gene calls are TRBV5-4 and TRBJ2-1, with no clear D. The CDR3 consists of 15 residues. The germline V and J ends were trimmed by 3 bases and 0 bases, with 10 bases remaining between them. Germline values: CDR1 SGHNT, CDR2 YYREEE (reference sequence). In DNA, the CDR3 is TGTGCCAGCAGCTCAGGCCCGAGCTCCTACAATGAGCAGTTCTTC. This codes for CASSSGPSSYNEQFF.

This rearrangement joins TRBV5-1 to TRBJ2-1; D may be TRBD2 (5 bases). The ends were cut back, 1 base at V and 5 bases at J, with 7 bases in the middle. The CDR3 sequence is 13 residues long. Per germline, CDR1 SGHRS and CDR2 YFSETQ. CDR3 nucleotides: TGCGCCAGCAGCTTGATGGAGGACAATGAGCAGTTCTTC. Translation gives CASSLMEDNEQFF.

The CDR3 DNA reads as TGTGCCAGTAGTATAGGGTGGGGACAGGAGTACGAGCAGTACTTC. It is translated as CASSIGWGQEYEQYF. The chain recombines TRBV19 with TRBJ2-7; 8 bases are a match to TRBD1. Trimming took 1 base from V and 4 from J; bases not matched to a gene: 6. Germline V gene data show CDR1 as LNHDA and CDR2 as SQIVND (reference sequence). The CDR3 spans 15 residues.

In DNA, the CDR3 is TGTGCCAGCAGCCGATGGTCCGGGACAGGGGAGGAAAAACTGTTTTTT. This sequence encodes CASSRWSGTGEEKLFF. The rearrangement uses TRBV7-9 and TRBJ1-4; 10 positions agree with TRBD1. V shed 5 bases, J shed 8 bases, and the junction held 11 bases outside the gene matches. The CDR3 spans 16 residues. In germline, CDR1 is SEHNR, CDR2 FQNEAQ (reference sequence).

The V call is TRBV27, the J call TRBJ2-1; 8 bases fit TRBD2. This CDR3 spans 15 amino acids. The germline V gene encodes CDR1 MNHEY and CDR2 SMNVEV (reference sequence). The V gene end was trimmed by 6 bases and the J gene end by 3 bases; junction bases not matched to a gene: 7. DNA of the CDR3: TGTGCCAGCAGCACACTTGCGGGGGGCTACAATGAGCAGTTCTTC. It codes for CASSTLAGGYNEQFF.